This T cell receptor beta chain originates from a study of CD8 T cells in Susac syndrome. Reverse transcription of about 0.45 to 1 ug RNA was carried out with random hexamers. Amplification of TCR beta CDR3 used immunoSEQ multiplex PCR across 54 Vbeta and 13 Jbeta. TCRdb processed the immunoSEQ multiplex PCR reads anew with MiXCR; each CDR3 protein has one entry. The profile covers approximately 300,000 distinct CDR3 sequences, with approximately 85% appearing a single time and roughly 0.21% taken by the ten largest. Sequencing of TCR beta covered CD8+ and CD4+ T cells obtained from blood. TEMRA cells were FACS-enriched, with CD8+ and CD4+ T cells isolated negatively. V was pared by 7 bases and J by 1 base, with 7 bases of the junction left unmatched. The CDR3 extends over 15 amino acids. Germline values: CDR1 SNHLY, CDR2 FYNNEI.

The sequencing sample was made of CD8+ T cells from PBMCs. The origin of this receptor is a human donor with multiple sclerosis. This chain links TRBV2 with TRBJ2-5, with 9 positions matching TRBD2. CDR3 DNA: TGTGCCAGCAACCTAGCGGGACATATCCAAGAGACCCAGTACTTC. It specifies CASNLAGHIQETQYF.